The T cell receptor beta chain under discussion was sequenced for a study of cytomegalovirus exposure and HLA in healthy donors. Although they were nominally healthy when sampled, donors likely had unrecorded immune exposures. Broader study findings: A later analysis linked a missense DCLRE1C variant to TCR beta V- and J-gene trimming. Among the CMV-associated chains, a few were confirmed in vitro as specific for CMV antigens. A previous analysis found most TCR beta V segments productive roughly 87% or roughly 30% of the time.

This CDR3 is built from 14 residues. The V and J ends lost 4 bases and 0 bases respectively, with 7 bases between them. Germline V gives CDR1 SGHDN, CDR2 FVKESK. The PCR had 60 Vbeta and 13 Jbeta primers. Data came from immunoSEQ multiplex PCR; TCRdb stores just in-frame clones and leaves some out. Of over 150,000 clones in the sample, roughly three quarters were seen once. A note on this clone: Its specificity is not known.

Sequenced: PBMCs. This receptor was obtained from a male donor in good health and CMV-seronegative. The chain combines TRBV14 with TRBJ1-5; TRBD1 might be the D (5 bases). This CDR3 reads CASSPTDSNQPQHF. The DNA for the CDR3 is TGTGCCAGCAGCCCGACAGATAGCAATCAGCCCCAGCATTTT.